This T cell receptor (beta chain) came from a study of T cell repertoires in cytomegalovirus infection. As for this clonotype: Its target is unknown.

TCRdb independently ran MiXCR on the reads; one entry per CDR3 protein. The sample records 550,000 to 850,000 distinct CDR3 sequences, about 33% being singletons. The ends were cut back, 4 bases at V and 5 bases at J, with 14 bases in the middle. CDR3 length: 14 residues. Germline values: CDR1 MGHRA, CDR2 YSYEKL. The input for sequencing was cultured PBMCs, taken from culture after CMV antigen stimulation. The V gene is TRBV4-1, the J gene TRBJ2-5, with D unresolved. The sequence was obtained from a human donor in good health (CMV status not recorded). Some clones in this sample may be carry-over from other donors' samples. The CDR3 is CASSLRHGAETQYF. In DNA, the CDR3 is TGCGCCAGCAGCCTAAGGCACGGTGCGGAGACCCAGTACTTC.